These 10 T cell receptor beta chains were all obtained from the same sample, sequenced in a study of chemoradiotherapy in HPV16-positive cancers. Sequencing was performed with immunoSEQ multiplex PCR; in TCRdb, only in-frame clones are kept and a portion is missing. The sample holds about 23,000 clones, roughly 89% seen once. The specimen comprised blood, sampled from a patient who underwent chemoradiotherapy. These receptors originate from a human donor with HPV-associated anogenital cancer.

This rearrangement joins TRBV9 to TRBJ2-1; the D is unclear. CDR1 and CDR2 from the germline V gene are SGDLS and YYNGEE. Trimming pared 0 bases from V and 0 bases from J, leaving 7 bases between. The length of the CDR3 is 15 residues. The CDR3 DNA follows: TGTGCCAGCAGCGTAGTCTTGAGCTCCTACAATGAGCAGTTCTTC. Protein product: CASSVVLSSYNEQFF.

V and J are TRBV27 and TRBJ1-2; tentative D call: TRBD1 (6 bases). Trimming cost V 0 bases and J 5 bases, with 16 bases left between them. This CDR3 has 16 amino acids. Per germline, CDR1 MNHEY and CDR2 SMNVEV (reference sequence). The CDR3 is CASSLSVGGGLYGYTF. In DNA form, the CDR3 reads TGTGCCAGCAGTTTATCGGTGGGAGGGGGATTATATGGCTACACCTTC.

The rearrangement uses TRBV5-6 and TRBJ1-5, with a tentative D call TRBD1 (6 bases). CDR1 is SGHDT, CDR2 YYEEEE, per germline. V dropped 4 bases and J dropped 6 bases, with 17 bases sitting between them. The CDR3 runs to 15 residues. CDR3 sequence: CASSLGGARSQPQHF. CDR3 in DNA: TGTGCCAGCAGCCTAGGGGGGGCGCGATCTCAGCCCCAGCATTTT.

The chain couples TRBV27 to TRBJ2-7, with no clear D. With 2 bases removed from V and 1 base from J, the gap between germline ends came to 9 bases. The CDR3 length is 14 residues. Germline-derived CDR1 and CDR2 are MNHEY and SMNVEV (reference sequence). Here the CDR3 DNA reads TGTGCCAGCAGTTTACATCTCTCTTCCTACGAGCAGTACTTC. It encodes CASSLHLSSYEQYF.

J is TRBJ1-4 and V is TRBV7-8, with D possibly TRBD1 on 5 matching bases. Germline V gene data show CDR1 as SGHVS and CDR2 as FQNEAQ. The CDR3 runs to 17 residues. Trimming removed 4 bases at V and 0 bases at J, with 15 bases between. The CDR3 region is CASSYGGRIATNEKLFF. CDR3 coding DNA: TGTGCCAGCAGCTACGGGGGACGAATTGCAACTAATGAAAAACTGTTTTTT.

The rearrangement uses TRBV19 and TRBJ1-2; 9 bases fit TRBD1. With 3 bases clipped from V and 5 bases from J, the junction kept 4 bases outside the gene matches. CDR3 size: 14 residues. CDR1 is LNHDA and CDR2 is SQIVND in the germline V gene (reference sequence). The CDR3 region has the DNA TGTGCCAGTAGTATCGGGACAGGGATATATGGCTACACCTTC. The encoded protein is CASSIGTGIYGYTF.

The chain links TRBV7-9 to TRBJ2-1; 11 bases agree with TRBD2. Germline CDR1 reads SEHNR; CDR2 reads FQNEAQ (reference sequence). J lost 7 bases, V lost 0 bases, and 14 bases had no gene match. The CDR3 extends over 19 amino acids. CDR3 bases: TGTGCCAGCAGCTTAGCAACTAGCGGGGGACTCTCTGGGGGGAATGAGCAGTTCTTC. Its translation: CASSLATSGGLSGGNEQFF.

The chain combines TRBV9 with TRBJ1-2; D uncertain. Trimming left V 4 bases short and J 0 bases short, with 13 bases between. The CDR3 length is 15 residues. The germline V gene encodes CDR1 SGDLS and CDR2 YYNGEE. The CDR3 nucleotides are TGTGCCAGCAGCCCCGGGGTCTCTTCTAACTATGGCTACACCTTC. The encoded protein is CASSPGVSSNYGYTF.

CDR3 region: CASSRTGGASNEQFF. The DNA for the CDR3 is TGTGCCAGCAGCCGTACAGGGGGCGCGAGCAATGAGCAGTTCTTC. The chain has TRBV7-9 and TRBJ2-1; 9 positions match TRBD1. The CDR3 contains 15 residues. Germline CDR1 SEHNR, CDR2 FQNEAQ (reference sequence). V lost 5 bases to trimming and J lost 6 bases; unmatched junction nucleotides: 8. The full variable domain, in which reference TRBV7-9 and TRBJ2-1 provide the parts outside the CDR3, is DTGVSQNPRHKITKRGQNVTFRCDPISEHNRLYWYRQTLGQGPEFLTYFQNEAQLEKSRLLSDRFSAERPKGSFSTLEIQRTEQGDSAMYLCASSRTGGASNEQFFGPGTRLTVL.

The V and J genes are TRBV30 and TRBJ2-2; D is uncertain. CDR1 and CDR2 (germline): GTSNPN, SVGIG (reference sequence). CDR3 size: 14 residues. V lost 3 bases and J 9 bases, leaving 17 bases between the germline ends. The CDR3 bases are TGTGCCTGGAGAACTATTGACTCTTCCCGGGAGCTGTTTTTT. It specifies CAWRTIDSSRELFF.